This TCR beta chain comes out of a study of T cell changes during pregnancy in multiple sclerosis (dated by TCRdb to about 2019). Study-wide context: In women with multiple sclerosis, the researchers looked at how the T cell repertoire shifted as pregnancy progressed.

The CDR3 runs 14 amino acids, cysteine and phenylalanine included. Only the CDR3 region is kept as DNA, spanning 42 bases read in frame from base 1. Reading the germline V gene (reference sequence) gives CDR1 PRHDT and CDR2 FYEKMQ. Relative to germline, V is 2 bases shorter and J is 4 bases shorter, with 9 bases between their ends. A word on this clone: The target of this receptor is not known. Base qualities are not provided; no much larger clone lies one nucleotide away.

Libraries were made using the immunoSEQ multiplex PCR assay. TCRdb provides this immuneACCESS table in a form limited to in-frame rearrangements. Some clones are lacking; in checked studies, under half of them reflect an unresolved V gene, and why the rest are absent is not known. The sample data list tens of thousands of clones, and 91% of these were observed just once. The ten most abundant clones make up less than 6% of the sample. The source was CD8+ T cells from peripheral blood mononuclear cells, collected before pregnancy. The chain employs TRBV13 and TRBJ1-3, and the D gene may be TRBD1, 5 bases matching. This receptor was taken from a female donor with multiple sclerosis, enrolled in a pregnancy study. The sequenced DNA is TGTGCCAGCAGCTTAAATGCAGGGGGAAACACCATATATTTT. It specifies CASSLNAGGNTIYF.